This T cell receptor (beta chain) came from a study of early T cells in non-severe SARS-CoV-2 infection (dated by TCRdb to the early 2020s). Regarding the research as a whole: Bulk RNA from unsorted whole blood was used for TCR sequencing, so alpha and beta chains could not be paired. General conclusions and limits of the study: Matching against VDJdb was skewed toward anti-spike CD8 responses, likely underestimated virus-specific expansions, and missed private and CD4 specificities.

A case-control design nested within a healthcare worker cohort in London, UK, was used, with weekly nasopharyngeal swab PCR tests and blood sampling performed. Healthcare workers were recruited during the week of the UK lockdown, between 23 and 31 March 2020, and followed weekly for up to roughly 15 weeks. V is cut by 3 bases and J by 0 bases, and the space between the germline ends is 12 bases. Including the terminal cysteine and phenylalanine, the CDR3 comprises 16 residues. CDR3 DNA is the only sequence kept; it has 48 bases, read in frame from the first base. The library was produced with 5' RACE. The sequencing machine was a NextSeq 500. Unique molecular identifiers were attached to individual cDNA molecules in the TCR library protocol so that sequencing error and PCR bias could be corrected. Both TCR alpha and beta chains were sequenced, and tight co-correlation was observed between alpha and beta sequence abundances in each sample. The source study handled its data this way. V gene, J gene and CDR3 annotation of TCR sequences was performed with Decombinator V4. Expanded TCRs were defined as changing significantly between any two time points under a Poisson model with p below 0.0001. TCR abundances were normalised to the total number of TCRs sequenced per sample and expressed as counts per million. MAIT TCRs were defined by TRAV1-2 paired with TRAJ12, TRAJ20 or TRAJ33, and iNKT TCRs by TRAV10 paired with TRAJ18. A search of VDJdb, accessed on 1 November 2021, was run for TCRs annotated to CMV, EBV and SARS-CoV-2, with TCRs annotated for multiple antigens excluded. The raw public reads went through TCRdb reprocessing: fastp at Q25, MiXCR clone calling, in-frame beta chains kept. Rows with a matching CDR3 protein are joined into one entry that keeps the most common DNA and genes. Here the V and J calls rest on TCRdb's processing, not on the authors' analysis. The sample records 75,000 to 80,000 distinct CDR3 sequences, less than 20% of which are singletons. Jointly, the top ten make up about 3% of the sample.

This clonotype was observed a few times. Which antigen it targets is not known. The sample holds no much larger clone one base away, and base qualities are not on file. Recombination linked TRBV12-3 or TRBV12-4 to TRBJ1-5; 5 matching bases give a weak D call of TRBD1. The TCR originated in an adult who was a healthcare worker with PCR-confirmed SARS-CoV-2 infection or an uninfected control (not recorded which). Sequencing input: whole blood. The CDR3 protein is CASSLGESYSNQPQHF. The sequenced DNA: TGTGCCAGCAGTTTGGGGGAATCCTATAGCAATCAGCCCCAGCATTTT.